These 10 T cell receptor beta chains share one sample of origin, sequenced in a study of T-cell reconstitution after alpha-beta-depleted transplantation in children. Findings and caveats of the study: At one year after transplant, newly produced T cells mostly accounted for T-cell counts and diversity.

These TCRs' antigens remain unknown. Unique molecular identifiers were used to barcode this TCRbeta library. One entry per CDR3 protein results from TCRdb running MiXCR on the PCR reads. The sample consists of some 300,000 distinct CDR3 sequences, around 7.3% of them appearing once. The sequenced sample was peripheral blood, obtained 360 days after TCRalphabeta/CD19-depleted stem cell transplant. These TCRs come from a female patient aged 2-9 years who had a stem cell transplant for Fanconi anemia, so the T cells may come from the graft donor.

This clonotype was picked up many times. The J gene is TRBJ2-6, the V gene TRBV5-1, with D unclear. This CDR3 contains 15 residues. Germline V gives CDR1 SGHRS, CDR2 YFSETQ. Trimming took off 0 bases at V and 3 bases at J, with 7 bases between the two ends. CDR3 in DNA: TGCGCCAGCAGCTTGGAAGTAGATGGGGCCAACGTCCTGACTTTC. It is translated as CASSLEVDGANVLTF.

The CDR3 here is CASALTQINQPQHF. Written as DNA, the CDR3 is TGCGCCAGCGCCCTTACACAAATCAATCAGCCCCAGCATTTT. The chain recombines TRBV10-2 with TRBJ1-5; D unclear. Per the germline V gene, CDR1 is WSHSY and CDR2 is SAAADI. The CDR3 has 14 amino acids. Trimming left V 8 bases short and J 3 bases short, with 14 bases between.

The gene calls are TRBV7-9 and TRBJ1-1; TRBD1 aligns across 7 bases. The CDR3 spans 17 residues. Germline V gene sequence: CDR1 SEHNR, CDR2 FQNEAQ (reference sequence). The V gene end was trimmed by 1 base and the J gene end by 1 base; junction bases not matched to a gene: 9. The CDR3 bases are TGTGCCAGCAGCTTAGGTCCCGACAGGGAATGGAACACTGAAGCTTTCTTT. Protein sequence: CASSLGPDREWNTEAFF.

This clonotype showed up many times. V usage is TRBV5-1 and J usage is TRBJ2-1, with 8 bases fitting TRBD2. CDR3 length: 13 amino acids. Losses at the gene ends were 1 base for V and 6 bases for J; bases not matched to a gene: 0. Germline lookup yields CDR1 SGHRS and CDR2 YFSETQ. CDR3 amino acids: CASSLTSGNEQFF. DNA of the CDR3: TGCGCCAGCAGCTTGACTAGCGGCAATGAGCAGTTCTTC.

This clonotype was observed many times. The chain carries TRBV29-1 and TRBJ2-1, with D hard to call. Germline V gene sequence: CDR1 SQVTM, CDR2 ANQGSEA. This CDR3 is 12 amino acids long. V was cut by 2 bases and J by 3 bases, with 5 bases left in between. In nucleotides, the CDR3 is TGCAGCGTTGAACTCCTCTACAATGAGCAGTTCTTC. This encodes CSVELLYNEQFF.

This clonotype was recorded at least ten times. The V and J genes are TRBV5-1 and TRBJ1-6; D possibly corresponds to TRBD1 (6 bases). The CDR3 sequence is 14 residues long. Trimming shortened V by 2 bases and J by 7 bases, and 10 bases separated the two germline ends. CDR1 is SGHRS, CDR2 YFSETQ, per germline. CDR3 protein: CASSLTGMNSPLHF. The DNA of the CDR3 is TGCGCCAGCAGCTTAACAGGGATGAATTCACCCCTCCACTTT.

This clonotype was counted a few times. The DNA for the CDR3 is TGTGCCAGCAGCTTGGCTACAGGGGGCGAAGAGACCCAGTACTTC. Translation gives CASSLATGGEETQYF. The chain has TRBV13 and TRBJ2-5; 9 nucleotides match TRBD1. The CDR3 is 15 residues long. CDR1 is PRHDT and CDR2 is FYEKMQ in the germline V gene (reference sequence). V shed 3 bases and J 3 bases; nucleotides not matched to a gene: 5.

The rearrangement uses TRBV4-2 and TRBJ2-6; the D call may be TRBD1 or TRBD2 (6 bases each). The CDR3 has 18 residues. The V end lost 0 bases, the J end lost 2 bases, and 14 bases lay between the germline ends. Germline CDR1 reads LGHNA; CDR2 reads YNFKEQ. This CDR3 reads CASSQDGGQGTGANVLTF. The CDR3 bases are TGTGCCAGCAGCCAAGATGGAGGGCAGGGGACTGGGGCCAACGTCCTGACTTTC.

This clonotype was seen at least ten times. The V and J genes are TRBV18 and TRBJ2-2; no clear D gene. CDR3 length equals 14 residues. CDR1 is KGHSH, CDR2 LQKENI, per germline. V was pared by 2 bases and J by 6 bases, with 10 bases between. The CDR3 coding sequence is TGTGCCAGCTCACCAACACCTCTCGCCGGGGAGCTGTTTTTT. Its translation: CASSPTPLAGELFF.

This clonotype was found many times. The genes are TRBV28 and TRBJ1-2; D ambiguous. The CDR3 spans 17 residues. Germline V lookup: CDR1 MDHEN, CDR2 SYDVKM. The V end was cut by 3 bases, the J end by 5 bases, with 22 bases between. CDR3 region: CASSFSSSLPVSYGYTF. For the CDR3, the DNA is TGTGCCAGCAGTTTCAGTTCCAGCCTCCCTGTTTCTTATGGCTACACCTTC.